This record concerns one T cell receptor beta chain sequence. This PCR relied on a set of 60 Vbeta primers and 13 Jbeta primers. The protocol was immunoSEQ multiplex PCR, while the TCRdb copy is restricted to in-frame clones and leaves out a portion. This sample has 150,000 to 200,000 clones, with approximately 80% found just once. The entry originates in a study of cytomegalovirus exposure and HLA in healthy donors. Germline CDR1 is LNHDA and CDR2 is SQIVND (reference sequence). This CDR3 spans 17 amino acids. The trim removed 6 bases at V and 5 bases at J, leaving 17 bases unmatched. Sequenced sample: PBMCs. The chain is built from TRBV19 and TRBJ1-2; 8 bases align to TRBD1. This TCR derives from a woman aged 25 to 39 in good health and CMV-seronegative. The CDR3 spells CASSLPTGGIGAYGYTF. CDR3 nucleotide sequence: TGTGCCAGTAGCCTACCCACAGGGGGTATTGGAGCTTATGGCTACACCTTC.